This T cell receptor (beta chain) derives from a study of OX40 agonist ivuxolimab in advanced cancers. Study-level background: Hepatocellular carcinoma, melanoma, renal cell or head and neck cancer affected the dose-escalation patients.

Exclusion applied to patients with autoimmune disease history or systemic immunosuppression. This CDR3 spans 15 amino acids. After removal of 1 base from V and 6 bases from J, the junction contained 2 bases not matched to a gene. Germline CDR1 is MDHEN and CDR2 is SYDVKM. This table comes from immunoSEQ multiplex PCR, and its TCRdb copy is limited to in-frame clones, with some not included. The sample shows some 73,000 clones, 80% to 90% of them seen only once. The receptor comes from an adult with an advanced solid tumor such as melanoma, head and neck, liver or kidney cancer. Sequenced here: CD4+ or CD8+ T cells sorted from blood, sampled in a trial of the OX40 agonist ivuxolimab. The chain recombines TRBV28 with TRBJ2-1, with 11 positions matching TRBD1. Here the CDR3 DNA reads TGTGCCAGCAGTTTATTCGGGACAGGGGGCAATGAGCAGTTCTTC. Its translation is CASSLFGTGGNEQFF.